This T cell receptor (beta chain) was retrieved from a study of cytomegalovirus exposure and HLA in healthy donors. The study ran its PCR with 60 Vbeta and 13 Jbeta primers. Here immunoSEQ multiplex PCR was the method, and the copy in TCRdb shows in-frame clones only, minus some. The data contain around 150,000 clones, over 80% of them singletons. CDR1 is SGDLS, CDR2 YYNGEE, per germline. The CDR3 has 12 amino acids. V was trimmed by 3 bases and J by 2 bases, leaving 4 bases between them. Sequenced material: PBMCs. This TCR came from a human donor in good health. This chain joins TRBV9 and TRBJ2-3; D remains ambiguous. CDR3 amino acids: CASSALTDTQYF. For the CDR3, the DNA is TGTGCCAGCAGCGCTCTCACAGATACGCAGTATTTT.